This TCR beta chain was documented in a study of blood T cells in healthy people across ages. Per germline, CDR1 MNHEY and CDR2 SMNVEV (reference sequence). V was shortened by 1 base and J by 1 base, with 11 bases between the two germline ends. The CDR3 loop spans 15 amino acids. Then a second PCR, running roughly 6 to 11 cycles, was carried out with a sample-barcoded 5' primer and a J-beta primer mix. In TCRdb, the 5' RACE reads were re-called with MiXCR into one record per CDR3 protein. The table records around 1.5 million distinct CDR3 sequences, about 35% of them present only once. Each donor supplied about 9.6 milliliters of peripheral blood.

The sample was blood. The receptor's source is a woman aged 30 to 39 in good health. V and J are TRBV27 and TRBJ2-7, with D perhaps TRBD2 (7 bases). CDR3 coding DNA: TGTGCCAGCAGTTTATTGGGGGGGCCTTCCTACGAGCAGTACTTC. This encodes CASSLLGGPSYEQYF.